The 29 T cell receptor beta chains below all came from one sample that was sequenced in a study of T cells after yellow fever vaccination. A single record per CDR3 protein comes from TCRdb applying MiXCR to the 5' RACE reads. The table records around 230,000 distinct CDR3 sequences, roughly 6.2% of them present only once. The specimen was CD4+ T cells sorted from PBMCs, collected on the day of the yellow fever booster vaccination. These receptors all stem from a man aged 30 to 45 who received the YFV17D yellow fever vaccine.

This clonotype was seen a handful of times. J is TRBJ1-2 and V is TRBV7-3; D gene ambiguous. V lost 5 bases to trimming and J lost 0 bases, with 16 bases between them. Germline values: CDR1 SGHTA, CDR2 FQGTGA. The CDR3 spans 16 residues. The CDR3 region is CASSPETQRTNYGYTF. The CDR3 bases are TGTGCCAGCAGCCCGGAGACTCAAAGGACTAACTATGGCTACACCTTC.

The table lists this clonotype with many counts. The chain couples TRBV30 to TRBJ2-4, with D possibly TRBD1 on 6 matching bases. Germline CDR1 is GTSNPN and CDR2 is SVGIG (reference sequence). The CDR3 has 18 amino acids. Between the trimmed V and J ends, which lost 3 bases and 2 bases, there was a span of 23 bases. The CDR3 spells CAWRYTGRGVGPKNIQYF. The CDR3, as DNA: TGTGCCTGGAGGTACACAGGGCGAGGGGTAGGACCCAAAAACATTCAGTACTTC.

This clonotype showed up just a few times. J is TRBJ1-5 and V is TRBV7-2; D not resolved. The V end lost 1 base, the J end lost 3 bases, and 4 bases lay between the germline ends. Germline CDR1 SGHTA, CDR2 FQGNSA. This CDR3 has 13 residues. CDR3 region: CASSLDHNQPQHF. As DNA, the CDR3 is TGTGCCAGCAGCTTAGACCACAATCAGCCCCAGCATTTT.

The chain uses TRBV20-1 and TRBJ1-2, with TRBD1 as a possible D gene (6 bases). The germline V gene encodes CDR1 DFQATT and CDR2 SNEGSKA (reference sequence). The CDR3 consists of 14 residues. Trimming took 7 bases from V and 2 from J, leaving 17 bases between them. The CDR3 reads CSGGGGAQNYGYTF. The DNA of the CDR3 is TGCAGTGGAGGGGGTGGGGCCCAGAACTATGGCTACACCTTC.

This clonotype turned up a few times. The chain uses TRBV5-1 and TRBJ2-2; 12 bases are shared with TRBD2. Germline V gives CDR1 SGHRS, CDR2 YFSETQ. V lost 4 bases and J lost 6; bases outside the gene matches: 4. The CDR3 has 15 amino acids. The CDR3 DNA reads TGCGCCAGCAGCCTGCTAGCGGGAGGGCCCGGGGAGCTGTTTTTT. Amino acids: CASSLLAGGPGELFF.

This clonotype was detected a few times. The V gene is TRBV7-8, the J gene TRBJ2-7; unclear D gene. V lost 5 bases and J lost 0, with 8 bases in between. CDR1 and CDR2 from the germline V gene are SGHVS and FQNEAQ. This CDR3 is 13 amino acids long. The CDR3 here is CASSLTNSYEQYF. Here the CDR3 DNA reads TGTGCCAGCAGCCTTACTAACTCCTACGAGCAGTACTTC.

This clonotype was recorded many times. J is TRBJ1-3 and V is TRBV28; possibly TRBD1 for D (5 bases). The CDR3 length is 13 residues. CDR1 and CDR2 (germline): MDHEN, SYDVKM. The germline V and J ends were trimmed by 10 bases and 2 bases, with 12 bases remaining between them. CDR3 sequence: CATVIRAGNTIYF. The CDR3 DNA reads TGTGCCACCGTAATCAGGGCTGGAAACACCATATATTTT. Together with reference TRBV28 and TRBJ1-3, the CDR3 gives the full variable domain: DVKVTQSSRYLVKRTGEKVFLECVQDMDHENMFWYRQDPGLGLRLIYFSYDVKMKEKGDIPEGYSVSREKKERFSLILESASTNQTSMYLCATVIRAGNTIYFGEGSWLTVV.

Note on this clonotype: A much larger clone differs by one base, so this may be a read error. V usage is TRBV11-2 and J usage is TRBJ2-5, with TRBD2 as a possible D gene (5 bases). Trimming shortened V by 1 base and J by 8 bases, and 20 bases separated the two germline ends. The CDR3 is 16 residues long. CDR1 and CDR2 from the germline V gene are SGHAT and FQNNGV. CDR3 in amino acids: CASSLGHGVYQGTQYF. Written as DNA, the CDR3 is TGTGCCAGCAGCTTAGGACACGGGGTGTACCAAGGCACCCAGTACTTC.

This clonotype has at least ten counts. The chain links TRBV4-3 to TRBJ2-3; the D gene could be TRBD1 or TRBD2 (5 bases each). In germline, CDR1 is LGHNA, CDR2 YSLEER. Trimming pared 4 bases from V and 4 bases from J, leaving 12 bases between. The CDR3 sequence is 14 residues long. Here the CDR3 DNA reads TGCGCCAGCAGCCCCGGGGCGGCAGCAGATACGCAGTATTTT. It encodes CASSPGAAADTQYF.

Concerning this clonotype itself: A read error may produce the germline difference seen at one junction end. The V gene is TRBV12-3 or TRBV12-4, the J gene TRBJ2-1; D gene uncertain. The CDR3 is made up of 11 amino acids. Here the CDR3 reads CAGSSGNEQFF. The CDR3 DNA reads TGTGCCGGCAGTTCTGGCAATGAGCAGTTCTTC.

V usage is TRBV5-1 and J usage is TRBJ2-3; D unclear. Trimming removed 6 bases from V and 2 bases from J, with 10 bases in between. Germline V gene sequence: CDR1 SGHRS, CDR2 YFSETQ. The CDR3 length is 13 residues. CDR3 sequence: CASNLRDTDTQYF. The CDR3 DNA reads as TGCGCCAGCAACTTAAGGGACACAGATACGCAGTATTTT.

Ten or more counts support this clonotype. The chain links TRBV4-3 to TRBJ2-3, with D hard to call. Germline CDR1 reads LGHNA; CDR2 reads YSLEER. Trimming stripped 4 bases from V and 1 base from J, with 12 bases between. The CDR3 contains 15 residues. The CDR3 DNA follows: TGCGCCAGCAGCCTTCAGACTCTGGGCACAGATACGCAGTATTTT. It is translated as CASSLQTLGTDTQYF.

This clonotype occurred many times. The rearrangement joins TRBV5-1 to TRBJ2-7; D uncertain. The CDR3 has 14 residues. Germline loops: CDR1 SGHRS, CDR2 YFSETQ. V was trimmed by 1 base and J by 2 bases, leaving 10 bases between them. CDR3 amino acids: CASSLSQPPYEQYF. The CDR3 bases are TGCGCCAGCAGCTTGAGTCAGCCGCCCTACGAGCAGTACTTC. The whole variable domain, remainder taken from reference TRBV5-1 and TRBJ2-7, is KAGVTQTPRYLIKTRGQQVTLSCSPISGHRSVSWYQQTPGQGLQFLFEYFSETQRNKGNFPGRFSGRQFSNSRSEMNVSTLELGDSALYLCASSLSQPPYEQYFGPGTRLTVT.

The V and J genes are TRBV20-1 and TRBJ1-5; possibly TRBD1 for D (5 bases). The CDR3 runs to 13 residues. Per the germline V gene, CDR1 is DFQATT and CDR2 is SNEGSKA (reference sequence). The V gene lost 3 bases and the J gene lost 4 bases, with 10 bases spanning the gap. The CDR3: CSARFRENQPQHF. The CDR3 DNA follows: TGCAGTGCTAGGTTCAGGGAAAATCAGCCCCAGCATTTT.

This clonotype was seen at least ten times. The rearrangement links TRBV20-1 to TRBJ1-2; D is uncertain. The V end lost 1 base, the J end lost 8 bases, and 17 bases lay between the germline ends. CDR3 length: 14 residues. The germline V gene encodes CDR1 DFQATT and CDR2 SNEGSKA (reference sequence). The CDR3 protein is CSARATRSFVGYTF. The CDR3 DNA reads TGCAGTGCTAGAGCTACTCGGAGCTTTGTAGGCTACACCTTC.

The rearrangement joins TRBV18 to TRBJ1-1, with D maybe TRBD1 (5 bases). The germline CDR1 and CDR2 sequences are KGHSH and LQKENI. The CDR3 runs to 13 residues. V lost 2 bases, J lost 6 bases, and 10 bases lay in between. In nucleotides, the CDR3 is TGTGCCAGCTCACCAACGCAGGGCTCTGAAGCTTTCTTT. It translates to CASSPTQGSEAFF.

The chain recombines TRBV24-1 with TRBJ2-2; D gene ambiguous. V lost 4 bases to trimming and J lost 0 bases, with 2 bases between them. CDR1 KGHDR and CDR2 SFDVKD come from the germline V gene. The CDR3 sequence is 13 residues long. CDR3 DNA: TGTGCCACCAGTGACCCGAACACCGGGGAGCTGTTTTTT. Encoded protein: CATSDPNTGELFF.

The table lists this clonotype with a few counts. The V gene is TRBV27, the J gene TRBJ2-1; TRBD1 is a possible D gene (5 bases). Germline V gene lookup returns CDR1 MNHEY and CDR2 SMNVEV (reference sequence). The CDR3 has 13 residues. Deletions cut 2 bases from V and 4 bases from J, with 6 bases between. The DNA of the CDR3 is TGTGCCAGCAGTTTAAACAGGTACAATGAGCAGTTCTTC. Translated, it gives CASSLNRYNEQFF.

In its sample, this clonotype was seen many times. The V and J genes are TRBV20-1 and TRBJ1-1, with D possibly being TRBD1 (5 bases). CDR3 length equals 13 residues. The germline gives CDR1 DFQATT, CDR2 SNEGSKA (reference sequence). V lost 6 bases, J lost 1 base, and 12 bases lay in between. The CDR3 is CSAGDGPNTEAFF. The CDR3 DNA follows: TGCAGTGCCGGGGACGGACCGAACACTGAAGCTTTCTTT.

This clonotype has at least ten counts. The chain joins TRBV30 to TRBJ1-1; D is undetermined. Germline loops: CDR1 GTSNPN, CDR2 SVGIG (reference sequence). V dropped 2 bases and J dropped 7 bases, with 11 bases sitting between them. The CDR3 has 12 amino acids. Here the CDR3 DNA reads TGTGCCTGGAGTCTTGCGGTGAGTGAAGCTTTCTTT. Amino acids: CAWSLAVSEAFF.

This clonotype was counted at least ten times. The J gene is TRBJ2-2, the V gene TRBV20-1; D remains unclear. CDR1 is DFQATT, CDR2 SNEGSKA, per germline (reference sequence). This CDR3 comprises 13 residues. Trimming left V 3 bases short and J 3 bases short, with 8 bases between. The CDR3 protein is CSASRADTGELFF. The DNA of the CDR3 is TGCAGTGCTAGCCGGGCGGACACCGGGGAGCTGTTTTTT.

The V and J genes are TRBV5-6 and TRBJ2-7; D ambiguous. V was cut by 4 bases and J by 6 bases, with 20 bases left in between. Germline CDR1 is SGHDT and CDR2 is YYEEEE. The CDR3 extends over 15 amino acids. The CDR3 protein is CASSRQVIGYGEQYF. CDR3 nucleotides: TGTGCCAGCAGCCGCCAGGTTATAGGTTATGGCGAGCAGTACTTC.

This clonotype has ten or more counts. The J gene is TRBJ2-1, the V gene TRBV4-3; TRBD1 agrees at 10 bases. The V gene end was trimmed by 4 bases and the J gene end by 7 bases; junction bases not matched to a gene: 13. The germline CDR1 and CDR2 sequences are LGHNA and YSLEER. This CDR3 has 17 amino acids. CDR3 DNA: TGCGCCAGCAGCCTTCAAGCGGGTGACAGGGGGCGTAATGAGCAGTTCTTC. Translated, it gives CASSLQAGDRGRNEQFF.

This clonotype has more than one count but fewer than ten. The chain combines TRBV5-1 with TRBJ2-1; D is undetermined. Per the germline V gene, CDR1 is SGHRS and CDR2 is YFSETQ. The length of the CDR3 is 14 residues. V lost 0 bases, J lost 3 bases, and 7 bases lay in between. The CDR3 protein is CASSLGLDYNEQFF. CDR3 coding DNA: TGCGCCAGCAGCTTGGGCCTAGACTACAATGAGCAGTTCTTC.

V and J are TRBV12-5 and TRBJ2-1, with D perhaps matching TRBD2 (7 bases). Germline-derived CDR1 and CDR2 are LGHNT and FRNRAP. The CDR3 spans 14 residues. V lost 1 base, J lost 7 bases, and 11 bases lay in between. The CDR3 is CASGLEGGGNEQFF. The CDR3 coding sequence is TGTGCTAGTGGTTTGGAGGGAGGGGGAAATGAGCAGTTCTTC.

In DNA form, the CDR3 reads TGCAGCGCCGATCCTAGGGGTGATACGCAGTATTTT. Its translation: CSADPRGDTQYF. The chain links TRBV29-1 to TRBJ2-3, with D possibly matching TRBD1 (5 bases). The CDR3 has 12 amino acids. Looked up from germline, CDR1 is SQVTM and CDR2 is ANQGSEA. V was clipped by 7 bases and J by 6 bases, with 14 bases between them.

The chain links TRBV3-1 to TRBJ2-3; D is undetermined. Germline CDR1 LGHDT, CDR2 YNNKEL (reference sequence). The V end lost 1 base, the J end lost 4 bases, and 6 bases lay between the germline ends. This CDR3 contains 13 residues. This chain's CDR3 is CASSQGRADTQYF. The CDR3 DNA reads TGTGCCAGCAGCCAAGGGCGCGCAGATACGCAGTATTTT.

There are many counts of this clonotype. The rearrangement links TRBV6-1 to TRBJ2-7, with 7 bases fitting TRBD1. V lost 6 bases to trimming and J lost 5 bases; unmatched junction nucleotides: 10. From germline, CDR1 is MNHNS and CDR2 SASEGT. The CDR3 consists of 14 residues. CDR3 nucleotides: TGTGCCAGCAGCCTACAGGACAGGATCCACGAGCAGTACTTC. Amino acids: CASSLQDRIHEQYF.

This clonotype was counted only a few times. This chain connects TRBV6-1 to TRBJ2-2, with TRBD2 matching over 9 bases. The CDR3 covers 15 residues. V shed 6 bases, J shed 3 bases, and the junction held 5 bases outside the gene matches. Germline CDR1 reads MNHNS; CDR2 reads SASEGT. The CDR3 spells CASSRSGSDTGELFF. CDR3 in DNA: TGTGCCAGCAGCCGTAGCGGGAGCGACACCGGGGAGCTGTTTTTT.